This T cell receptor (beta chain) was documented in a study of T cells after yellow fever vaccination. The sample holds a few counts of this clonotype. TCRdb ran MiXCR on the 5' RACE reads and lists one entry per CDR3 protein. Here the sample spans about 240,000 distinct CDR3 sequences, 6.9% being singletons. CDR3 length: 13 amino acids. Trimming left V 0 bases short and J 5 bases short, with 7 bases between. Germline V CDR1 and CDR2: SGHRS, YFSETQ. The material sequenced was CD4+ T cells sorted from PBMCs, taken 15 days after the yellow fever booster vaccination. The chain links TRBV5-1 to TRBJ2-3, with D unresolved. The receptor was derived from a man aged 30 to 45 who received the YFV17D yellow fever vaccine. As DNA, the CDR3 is TGCGCCAGCAGCTTGGGCCGATTAGATACGCAGTATTTT. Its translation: CASSLGRLDTQYF.